This is a list of T cell receptor beta chains from one sample in a study of blood T cell repertoires in COVID-19. Produced via immunoSEQ multiplex PCR; TCRdb's table is partial and in-frame only. This sample has 100,000 to 150,000 clones, with 60% to 75% found just once. The sequenced material came from peripheral blood. The receptors originated from a woman between 65 and 79 years old with acute or convalescent COVID-19. The CDR3 runs from the conserved cysteine through the conserved F or W. The D gene is left open where the match is weak. A clone size is listed for some rows: how often the clone was seen (once, few, many), or a class if it is expanded.

CDR3 length: 14
V gene: TRBV24-1
D gene: -
J gene: TRBJ1-2
clone size: -
CDR3 DNA: TGTGCCACCAGTAAAGGAGAGGATCGGGGTGGCTACACCTTC
CDR3 protein: CATSKGEDRGGYTF

CDR3 length: 15
V gene: TRBV4-2
D gene: -
J gene: TRBJ1-6
clone size: -
CDR3 DNA: TGTGCCAGCAGCCAAGATTCCGGGAAGAGTTCACCCCTCCACTTT
CDR3 protein: CASSQDSGKSSPLHF

CDR3 length: 15
V gene: TRBV19
D gene: -
J gene: TRBJ2-1
clone size: few
CDR3 DNA: TGTGCCAGTAGTGGCGCGAGACAAAACGTCAATGAGCAGTTCTTC
CDR3 protein: CASSGARQNVNEQFF

CDR3 length: 15
V gene: TRBV5-1
D gene: TRBD2
J gene: TRBJ2-1
clone size: -
CDR3 DNA: TGCGCCAGCAGCTTGTTTAGCGGGAGGGCCGATGAGCAGTTCTTC
CDR3 protein: CASSLFSGRADEQFF

CDR3 length: 15
V gene: TRBV5-1
D gene: -
J gene: TRBJ2-7
clone size: -
CDR3 DNA: TGCGCCAGCAGCCCCGGACAGAGTTGGACCTACGAGCAGTACTTC
CDR3 protein: CASSPGQSWTYEQYF

CDR3 length: 13
V gene: TRBV18
D gene: -
J gene: TRBJ1-2
clone size: -
CDR3 DNA: TGTGCCAGCTCAGATCTCCAGGGCTATGGCTACACCTTC
CDR3 protein: CASSDLQGYGYTF

CDR3 length: 13
V gene: TRBV27
D gene: TRBD1
J gene: TRBJ1-2
clone size: -
CDR3 DNA: TGTGCCAGCAGTCCGGGGACAGGTTACGTCTACACCTTC
CDR3 protein: CASSPGTGYVYTF

CDR3 length: 13
V gene: TRBV20-1
D gene: TRBD1
J gene: TRBJ1-2
clone size: -
CDR3 DNA: TGCAGTGCTAGTTTCGTGACAGGGTATGGCTACACCTTC
CDR3 protein: CSASFVTGYGYTF

CDR3 length: 14
V gene: TRBV27
D gene: -
J gene: TRBJ2-5
clone size: -
CDR3 DNA: TGTGCCAGCAGTTTATTAGCCAGGGTGGGGACCCAGTACTTC
CDR3 protein: CASSLLARVGTQYF

CDR3 length: 14
V gene: TRBV5-4
D gene: -
J gene: TRBJ1-1
clone size: few
CDR3 DNA: TGTGCCAGCAGCTTGTCTGGGGGCGTAACTGAAGCTTTCTTT
CDR3 protein: CASSLSGGVTEAFF

CDR3 length: 17
V gene: TRBV5-1
D gene: TRBD2
J gene: TRBJ2-2
clone size: few
CDR3 DNA: TGCGCCAGCAGCACCGCCTCTAGCGGGAGGGCTTCCGGGGAGCTGTTTTTT
CDR3 protein: CASSTASSGRASGELFF

CDR3 length: 12
V gene: TRBV12-5
D gene: -
J gene: TRBJ1-4
clone size: -
CDR3 DNA: TGTGCCCCGGCGTCGGGTAATGAAAAACTGTTTTTT
CDR3 protein: CAPASGNEKLFF

CDR3 length: 16
V gene: TRBV2
D gene: -
J gene: TRBJ2-2
clone size: -
CDR3 DNA: TGTGCCAGCAGTGAAGCGGAGGCCGCGAACACCGGGGAGCTGTTTTTT
CDR3 protein: CASSEAEAANTGELFF

CDR3 length: 15
V gene: TRBV5-1
D gene: TRBD1
J gene: TRBJ1-2
clone size: -
CDR3 DNA: TGCGCCAGCAGCGAAAACAGGGGGGCTAACTATGGCTACACCTTC
CDR3 protein: CASSENRGANYGYTF